The 16 T cell receptor beta chains presented below share a single source sample, sequenced in a study of response to subunit inactivated influenza vaccine. TCRdb itself ran the RT-PCR reads through MiXCR, one entry per CDR3 protein. The table lists around 540,000 distinct CDR3 sequences, roughly 10% of them singletons. This specimen consisted of PBMCs from blood, obtained on the day of vaccination. The receptors originated from a man over 45 who received an inactivated influenza vaccine.

The chain combines TRBV5-1 with TRBJ2-5, with 8 bases aligning to TRBD2. Unmatched junction bases numbered 7, after V lost 4 bases and J lost 2 bases. Germline loops: CDR1 SGHRS, CDR2 YFSETQ. CDR3 size: 15 residues. The CDR3 sequence is CASSALLAAQETQYF. CDR3 in DNA: TGCGCCAGCAGCGCACTACTAGCGGCACAAGAGACCCAGTACTTC.

This clonotype was detected ten times or more. The chain couples TRBV12-3 or TRBV12-4 to TRBJ2-1; TRBD1 aligns across 7 bases. Trimming took 5 bases from V and 4 from J; bases not matched to a gene: 5. The CDR3 is made up of 14 amino acids. In DNA form, the CDR3 reads TGTGCCAGCAGTCCAAGGACAGGTTACAATGAGCAGTTCTTC. Residues: CASSPRTGYNEQFF.

This clonotype has only a few counts. The rearrangement links TRBV28 to TRBJ2-7; D is uncertain. CDR3 length: 10 residues. Germline CDR1 MDHEN, CDR2 SYDVKM. Trimming took 5 bases from V and 4 from J, leaving 3 bases between them. The CDR3 here is CASSQYEQYF. CDR3 DNA sequence: TGTGCCAGCAGTCAATACGAGCAGTACTTC.

Many counts were recorded for this clonotype. The chain couples TRBV11-2 to TRBJ1-1; D possibly corresponds to TRBD1 (6 bases). The CDR3 spans 15 residues. The germline V gene encodes CDR1 SGHAT and CDR2 FQNNGV. V was trimmed by 5 bases and J by 2 bases, leaving 15 bases between them. CDR3 in amino acids: CASSLTDSVNTEAFF. CDR3 in DNA: TGTGCCAGCAGCCTAACGGACAGCGTAAACACTGAAGCTTTCTTT.

This clonotype was counted a few times. The chain couples TRBV6-5 to TRBJ2-1, with 11 bases identical to TRBD2. Germline loops: CDR1 MNHEY, CDR2 SVGAGI. V lost 0 bases and J lost 10; bases outside the gene matches: 5. The CDR3 is 15 amino acids. The CDR3, as DNA: TGTGCCAGCAGTTACTCCACTAGCGGGAGTACGGAGCAGTTCTTC. Translating it yields CASSYSTSGSTEQFF.

This clonotype was counted ten times or more. The chain couples TRBV7-8 to TRBJ2-1; TRBD1 matches at 8 bases. Trimming removed 2 bases from V and 4 bases from J; junction bases left unmatched: 13. In germline, CDR1 is SGHVS, CDR2 FQNEAQ. This CDR3 comprises 18 residues. CDR3 loop: CASSLMMILGQAYNEQFF. The CDR3 bases are TGTGCCAGCAGCTTAATGATGATTTTGGGACAGGCGTACAATGAGCAGTTCTTC.

This clonotype came up many times. This chain joins TRBV5-1 and TRBJ2-5, with a possible D match to TRBD1 (6 bases). V was trimmed by 4 bases and J by 0 bases, leaving 10 bases between them. The CDR3 extends over 14 amino acids. CDR1 is SGHRS, CDR2 YFSETQ, per germline. CDR3 coding DNA: TGCGCCAGCAGCCCCCGACAGGACCAAGAGACCCAGTACTTC. Amino acids: CASSPRQDQETQYF.

This clonotype was recorded a few times. This chain links TRBV28 with TRBJ2-7; D possibly corresponds to TRBD1 (5 bases). CDR3 length: 13 residues. Per the germline V gene, CDR1 is MDHEN and CDR2 is SYDVKM. V was pared by 5 bases and J by 2 bases, with 10 bases between. This CDR3 reads CASSAGYPYEQYF. CDR3 DNA: TGTGCCAGCAGTGCAGGGTATCCCTACGAGCAGTACTTC.

Ten or more counts support this clonotype. The V and J genes are TRBV12-3 or TRBV12-4 and TRBJ2-1; no definite D call. V was cut by 0 bases and J by 6 bases, with 6 bases left in between. The CDR3 consists of 13 residues. The CDR3 DNA reads TGTGCCAGCAGTTTAGCGCGTAGCAATGAGCAGTTCTTC. Protein sequence: CASSLARSNEQFF.

This clonotype showed up just a few times. This chain uses TRBV12-3 or TRBV12-4 with TRBJ2-5; possible D gene TRBD2, 5 bases. CDR3 length: 14 amino acids. V was shortened by 6 bases and J by 5 bases, with 16 bases between the two germline ends. The CDR3 bases are TGTGCCAGCAGCCTCCCGCTGATAGCGGAGACCCAGTACTTC. Residues: CASSLPLIAETQYF.

This CDR3 is CASSLFSSASQETQYF. CDR3 DNA sequence: TGTGCCAGCAGCTTGTTCTCTAGCGCGTCCCAAGAGACCCAGTACTTC. The chain employs TRBV5-6 and TRBJ2-5, with D maybe TRBD2 (6 bases). V was pared by 1 base and J by 1 base, with 14 bases between. Germline V gene data show CDR1 as SGHDT and CDR2 as YYEEEE. The CDR3 length is 16 residues.

This clonotype appeared a few times. This sequence joins TRBV29-1 and TRBJ2-3; 11 bases match TRBD1. The CDR3 loop spans 16 amino acids. V gave up 6 bases and J gave up 2 bases; unmatched junction bases: 10. Germline assignment: CDR1 SQVTM and CDR2 ANQGSEA. The DNA for the CDR3 is TGCAGCGTGACCTCCGGGACAGGGGGTAACACAGATACGCAGTATTTT. This sequence encodes CSVTSGTGGNTDTQYF.

V and J are TRBV7-2 and TRBJ1-2; 7 positions agree with TRBD1. V dropped 5 bases and J dropped 4; count of bases not matched to a gene: 10. The CDR3 has 15 amino acids. Germline CDR1 reads SGHTA; CDR2 reads FQGNSA. The chain's CDR3 is CASSQSGTAIYGYTF. CDR3 nucleotides: TGTGCCAGCAGCCAATCCGGGACAGCTATCTATGGCTACACCTTC. Complete variable domain (other parts from reference TRBV7-2 and TRBJ1-2): GAGVSQSPSNKVTEKGKDVELRCDPISGHTALYWYRQSLGQGLEFLIYFQGNSAPDKSGLPSDRFSAERTGGSVSTLTIQRTQQEDSAVYLCASSQSGTAIYGYTFGSGTRLTVV.

This clonotype was counted only a few times. This rearrangement joins TRBV20-1 to TRBJ2-3; weak D call: TRBD1 (5 bases). The CDR3 length is 14 residues. Germline values: CDR1 DFQATT, CDR2 SNEGSKA (reference sequence). V shed 6 bases and J shed 2 bases, with 15 bases lying between them. The CDR3 loop is CSARTQGNTDTQYF. CDR3 DNA sequence: TGCAGTGCCAGGACCCAGGGCAACACAGATACGCAGTATTTT.

This clonotype was recorded a few times. The chain couples TRBV25-1 to TRBJ2-1; D could derive from TRBD1 or TRBD2 (5 bases each). V dropped 3 bases and J dropped 5 bases, with 8 bases sitting between them. The CDR3 sequence is 13 residues long. CDR1 and CDR2 from the germline V gene are MGHDK and SYGVNS. The CDR3 DNA reads as TGTGCCAGCAGTGAGGGACGACACAATGAGCAGTTCTTC. This gives the protein CASSEGRHNEQFF. Supplemented by reference TRBV25-1 and TRBJ2-1, the full variable domain reads EADIYQTPRYLVIGTGKKITLECSQTMGHDKMYWYQQDPGMELHLIHYSYGVNSTEKGDLSSESTVSRIRTEHFPLTLESARPSHTSQYLCASSEGRHNEQFFGPGTRLTVL.

This clonotype was seen many times. This chain connects TRBV29-1 to TRBJ2-1, with TRBD2 identical over 14 bases. The CDR3 contains 16 residues. The J segment lost 6 bases and the V segment lost 7 bases, leaving 11 bases of the junction unmatched. Per germline, CDR1 SQVTM and CDR2 ANQGSEA. The CDR3 region has the DNA TGCAGCGGTAACTCCAGGACTAGCGGGAGGCCCAATGAGCAGTTCTTC. Translation gives CSGNSRTSGRPNEQFF.